What follows describes a single T cell receptor (beta chain). This sample was taken from a study of CD8 T cells in Susac syndrome. cDNA came from around 0.5 to 1 ug RNA primed by random hexamers. MiXCR, run by TCRdb on the immunoSEQ multiplex PCR reads, gives a single entry per CDR3 protein. The sample lists 100,000 to 150,000 distinct CDR3 sequences, just under 95% occurring once. The sequencing sample was made of CD8+ T cells from PBMCs. The origin of this receptor is a human donor with Susac syndrome.

CDR3 sequence: CAWSSGVYEQYF. The CDR3 DNA follows: TGTGCCTGGAGTTCGGGTGTCTACGAGCAGTACTTC. The V gene is TRBV30, the J gene TRBJ2-7; D not resolved. The V and J ends lost 2 bases and 3 bases respectively, with 8 bases between them. The germline gives CDR1 GTSNPN, CDR2 SVGIG (reference sequence). The CDR3 extends over 12 amino acids. Supplemented by reference TRBV30 and TRBJ2-7, the full variable domain reads SQTIHQWPATLVQPVGSPLSLECTVEGTSNPNLYWYRQAAGRGLQLLFYSVGIGQISSEVPQNLSASRPQDRQFILSSKKLLLSDSGFYLCAWSSGVYEQYFGPGTRLTVT.